These 31 T cell receptor beta chains came from one sample sequenced in a study of T cells in narcolepsy. TCRdb's table, derived via immunoSEQ multiplex PCR, lists solely in-frame clones and lacks some. The sample holds 35,000 to 40,000 clones; approximately 85% are singletons and the top ten take around 1.6%. The sequenced sample consisted of CD45RA- memory CD4+ T cells from PBMCs. These receptors were taken from a human donor with narcolepsy.

This sequence joins TRBV5-8 and TRBJ2-5, with 10 bases fitting TRBD1. Germline CDR1 reads SGHTS; CDR2 reads YDEGEE. The length of the CDR3 is 14 residues. With V trimmed by 4 bases and J by 4 bases, 4 bases remained unmatched. The CDR3 sequence: CASSLRDRGETQYF. For the CDR3, the DNA is TGTGCCAGCAGCCTCCGGGACAGGGGAGAGACCCAGTACTTC.

V gene TRBV6-5 combines with J gene TRBJ1-2; a possible D gene is TRBD1 (6 bases). CDR3 length: 14 residues. V was clipped by 2 bases and J by 8 bases, with 15 bases between them. Germline V gene sequence: CDR1 MNHEY, CDR2 SVGAGI. The CDR3 DNA reads TGTGCCAGCAGTTACCCTACAGGGACCGCAGGCTACACCTTC. Protein sequence: CASSYPTGTAGYTF.

The gene calls are TRBV5-1 and TRBJ1-6; the match to TRBD1 covers 9 bases. V was pared by 1 base and J by 8 bases, with 10 bases of the junction left unmatched. The CDR3 is 17 amino acids. Per the germline V gene, CDR1 is SGHRS and CDR2 is YFSETQ. CDR3 protein: CASSLLPDRTGDSPLHF. The DNA for the CDR3 is TGCGCCAGCAGCTTGTTGCCCGATCGGACAGGGGATTCACCCCTCCACTTT.

The chain has TRBV7-2 and TRBJ2-7; 7 bases agree with TRBD2. CDR1 and CDR2 from the germline V gene are SGHTA and FQGNSA. The CDR3 runs 15 residues. J lost 5 bases, V lost 7 bases, and 14 bases had no gene match. The CDR3 region has the DNA TGTGCCAGCACCCCCCCTTCGAGCGGGGCCCACGAGCAGTACTTC. Translation: CASTPPSSGAHEQYF.

V and J are TRBV4-1 and TRBJ2-1; 12 bases match TRBD1. With 0 bases clipped from V and 0 bases from J, the junction kept 6 bases outside the gene matches. The CDR3 is made up of 19 amino acids. Looked up from germline, CDR1 is MGHRA and CDR2 is YSYEKL. The chain's CDR3 is CASSQERDRGPLSYNEQFF. As DNA, the CDR3 is TGCGCCAGCAGCCAAGAGCGGGACAGGGGGCCCCTCTCCTACAATGAGCAGTTCTTC.

V gene TRBV7-9 combines with J gene TRBJ2-7; 7 nucleotides agree with TRBD1. This CDR3 region has 18 residues. V gave up 3 bases and J gave up 1 base; unmatched junction bases: 15. Germline CDR1 is SEHNR and CDR2 is FQNEAQ (reference sequence). The chain's CDR3 is CASSFPEGRGSYSYEQYF. CDR3 bases: TGTGCCAGCAGCTTTCCCGAGGGCAGGGGGTCTTATTCCTACGAGCAGTACTTC.

Of note for this clone: This specimen includes other DNA sequences encoding the same CDR3. This chain uses TRBV15 with TRBJ2-7, with 7 bases aligning to TRBD1. Trimming removed 3 bases from V and 0 bases from J; junction bases left unmatched: 2. Germline CDR1 and CDR2: LNHNV and YYDKDF (reference sequence). This CDR3 region has 14 residues. CDR3 sequence reads: CATSRDRSSYEQYF. CDR3 sequence (DNA): TGTGCCACCAGCAGGGACAGGAGCTCCTACGAGCAGTACTTC.

The chain couples TRBV21-1 to TRBJ2-2; the table's TRBD1 call for D was not verified on the DNA. TRBV21-1 is marked as a pseudogene. The CDR3 is 15 residues long. The CDR3 sequence is CASSTRDRVPGELFF. Here the CDR3 DNA reads TGTGCCAGCAGCACTCGGGACAGGGTTCCCGGGGAGCTGTTTTTT.

The chain has TRBV2 and TRBJ1-1; maybe TRBD1 (5 bases). V lost 2 bases and J lost 4, with 14 bases in between. CDR1 and CDR2 (germline): SNHLY, FYNNEI. This CDR3 is built from 15 residues. CDR3 protein: CASSELGGVGTEAFF. The CDR3 bases are TGTGCCAGCAGTGAATTGGGAGGGGTTGGCACTGAAGCTTTCTTT.

This clone was detected a few times. The chain carries TRBV19 and TRBJ2-7, with 7 bases fitting TRBD1. The CDR3 is 15 residues long. With V trimmed by 3 bases and J by 4 bases, 9 bases remained unmatched. CDR1 and CDR2 from the germline V gene are LNHDA and SQIVND (reference sequence). The DNA for the CDR3 is TGTGCCAGTAGTATCCTTGGACAGGCAGAGTACGAGCAGTACTTC. Translation: CASSILGQAEYEQYF. Full variable domain (missing parts from reference TRBV19 and TRBJ2-7): DGGITQSPKYLFRKEGQNVTLSCEQNLNHDAMYWYRQDPGQGLRLIYYSQIVNDFQKGDIAEGYSVSREKKESFPLTVTSAQKNPTAFYLCASSILGQAEYEQYFGPGTRLTVT.

The V gene is TRBV7-2, the J gene TRBJ2-3; no firm D call. The CDR3 covers 17 residues. V lost 2 bases to trimming and J lost 2 bases, with 17 bases between them. The germline V gene has CDR1 SGHTA and CDR2 FQGNSA. The CDR3 DNA sequence: TGTGCCAGCAGCTTACGGTTTCCGGGCAGAGCCACAGATACGCAGTATTTT. Protein sequence: CASSLRFPGRATDTQYF.

The rearrangement uses TRBV28 and TRBJ2-7, with 10 bases fitting TRBD1. This CDR3 is built from 19 residues. The V segment lost 2 bases and the J segment 2 bases; nucleotides outside the gene matches: 15. Germline V gene lookup returns CDR1 MDHEN and CDR2 SYDVKM. In DNA, the CDR3 is TGTGCCAGCAGTTTAGGTGACAGGGGGCCAGCCAACGCCGCCTACGAGCAGTACTTC. This encodes CASSLGDRGPANAAYEQYF.

The rearrangement links TRBV6-4 to TRBJ1-1, with D maybe TRBD1 (5 bases). The CDR3 contains 15 residues. With 4 bases removed from V and 8 bases from J, the gap between germline ends came to 20 bases. Germline values: CDR1 MRHNA, CDR2 SNTAGT. CDR3 DNA: TGTGCCAGCAGTGGGGACCTGGTCTCCCTAGGGGAAGCTTTCTTT. This encodes CASSGDLVSLGEAFF.

This clone was counted between two and nine times. The CDR3 region has the DNA TGTGCCAGCGGTCAGGGGATGAACACTGAAGCTTTCTTT. It codes for CASGQGMNTEAFF. The rearrangement links TRBV7-2 to TRBJ1-1, with D possibly matching TRBD1 (6 bases). Germline V gene sequence: CDR1 SGHTA, CDR2 FQGNSA. The CDR3 has 13 residues. Between the trimmed V and J ends, which lost 8 bases and 0 bases, there was a span of 10 bases.

The rearrangement uses TRBV28 and TRBJ1-6; D is unclear. The CDR3 is 14 residues long. Germline loops: CDR1 MDHEN, CDR2 SYDVKM. Trimming left V 2 bases short and J 9 bases short, with 11 bases between. DNA for the CDR3: TGTGCCAGCAGTTTACGGGGTTTCATTTCACCCCTCCACTTT. Its translation: CASSLRGFISPLHF.

This clone was detected once. V gene TRBV28 combines with J gene TRBJ2-7, with 7 positions matching TRBD1. Germline CDR1 is MDHEN and CDR2 is SYDVKM. With 7 bases clipped from V and 10 bases from J, the junction kept 13 bases outside the gene matches. The CDR3 is made up of 13 amino acids. The CDR3, as DNA: TGTGCCAGCACCCACCGGGACAGCCGGCAACAGTACTTC. Amino acid sequence: CASTHRDSRQQYF. Combining the CDR3 with reference TRBV28 and TRBJ2-7 gives the whole variable domain DVKVTQSSRYLVKRTGEKVFLECVQDMDHENMFWYRQDPGLGLRLIYFSYDVKMKEKGDIPEGYSVSREKKERFSLILESASTNQTSMYLCASTHRDSRQQYFGPGTRLTVT.

The chain has TRBV4-2 and TRBJ2-1; 7 positions agree with TRBD1. The CDR3 runs to 15 residues. Germline lookup yields CDR1 LGHNA and CDR2 YNFKEQ. V shed 1 base and J 5 bases; nucleotides not matched to a gene: 5. The CDR3 sequence: CASSQGQGDDNEQFF. The CDR3 DNA reads TGTGCCAGCAGCCAAGGCCAGGGGGACGACAATGAGCAGTTCTTC.

This chain uses TRBV9 with TRBJ2-1; D ambiguous. Germline V gene data show CDR1 as SGDLS and CDR2 as YYNGEE. The CDR3 has 15 residues. With 0 bases removed from V and 6 bases from J, the gap between germline ends came to 13 bases. The CDR3 here is CASSVALGTSNEQFF. In DNA, the CDR3 is TGTGCCAGCAGCGTAGCTCTAGGTACTTCCAATGAGCAGTTCTTC.

This rearrangement joins TRBV4-1 to TRBJ2-5; TRBD2 agrees at 9 bases. Looked up from germline, CDR1 is MGHRA and CDR2 is YSYEKL. With 1 base clipped from V and 5 bases from J, the junction kept 11 bases outside the gene matches. The CDR3 totals 17 residues. The CDR3 DNA reads as TGCGCCAGCAGCCAAGTCCAGCTAGCGGGGAGGATGGAGACCCAGTACTTC. Protein: CASSQVQLAGRMETQYF.

In DNA form, the CDR3 reads TGTGCCAGCAGCGTACCAGGCAACACTGGAAACACCATATATTTT. Protein: CASSVPGNTGNTIYF. The chain couples TRBV9 to TRBJ1-3; D unclear. From germline, CDR1 is SGDLS and CDR2 YYNGEE. The V and J ends lost 1 base and 2 bases respectively, with 10 bases between them. This CDR3 contains 15 residues.

The chain is built from TRBV10-3 and TRBJ1-5; D perhaps matches TRBD1 (6 bases). This CDR3 spans 14 amino acids. Per germline, CDR1 ENHRY and CDR2 SYGVKD. V lost 6 bases and J 6 bases, leaving 15 bases between the germline ends. CDR3 bases: TGTGCCATCAGGGACTCCGGGGGCGGTCAGCCCCAGCATTTT. Its protein product is CAIRDSGGGQPQHF.

The rearrangement joins TRBV7-9 to TRBJ1-1, with D perhaps TRBD1 (5 bases). The CDR3 is 14 amino acids. Trimming shortened V by 7 bases and J by 1 base, and 13 bases separated the two germline ends. Germline loops: CDR1 SEHNR, CDR2 FQNEAQ (reference sequence). CDR3 coding DNA: TGTGCCAGCATCCCGGGACTCCAGAACACTGAAGCTTTCTTT. Translating gives CASIPGLQNTEAFF. Filled out from reference TRBV7-9 and TRBJ1-1, the complete variable domain reads DTGVSQNPRHKITKRGQNVTFRCDPISEHNRLYWYRQTLGQGPEFLTYFQNEAQLEKSRLLSDRFSAERPKGSFSTLEIQRTEQGDSAMYLCASIPGLQNTEAFFGQGTRLTVV.

This clone was observed a handful of times. This chain joins TRBV18 and TRBJ2-7; TRBD2 agrees at 7 bases. CDR3 length equals 13 residues. Germline assignment: CDR1 KGHSH and CDR2 LQKENI. Trimming took 1 base from V and 7 from J; bases not matched to a gene: 4. For the CDR3, the DNA is TGTGCCAGCTCACCACGGGACGGGGGGGAGCAGTACTTC. Translating it yields CASSPRDGGEQYF.

The rearrangement uses TRBV5-4 and TRBJ1-1; perhaps TRBD1 as D (6 bases). V dropped 4 bases and J dropped 1 base, with 17 bases sitting between them. Per germline, CDR1 SGHNT and CDR2 YYREEE (reference sequence). This CDR3 comprises 16 residues. In nucleotides, the CDR3 is TGTGCCAGCAGCGAAGGAACCGGGACACGGAACACTGAAGCTTTCTTT. Its protein is CASSEGTGTRNTEAFF.

The gene calls are TRBV11-1 and TRBJ2-5; D not certain. V lost 8 bases and J lost 5, with 24 bases in between. This CDR3 spans 16 amino acids. Germline assignment: CDR1 SGHAT and CDR2 FQDESV (reference sequence). The CDR3 reads CASSKRVSQKTETQYF. The CDR3 nucleotides are TGTGCCAGCTCCAAAAGGGTCAGTCAAAAAACGGAGACCCAGTACTTC.

The chain recombines TRBV6-5 with TRBJ1-6, with D perhaps TRBD1 (5 bases). V dropped 11 bases and J dropped 9 bases, with 17 bases sitting between them. CDR3 size: 13 residues. CDR1 is MNHEY, CDR2 SVGAGI, per germline. The CDR3: CASYERRGSPLHF. The DNA for the CDR3 is TGTGCCTCCTACGAAAGGAGGGGTTCACCCCTCCACTTT.

J is TRBJ2-7 and V is TRBV4-3; 8 positions agree with TRBD2. The CDR3 runs to 16 residues. Germline V gene lookup returns CDR1 LGHNA and CDR2 YSLEER. J gave up 6 bases and V 4 bases, and 14 bases lay outside the gene matches. CDR3 in DNA: TGCGCCAGCAGCCCGTCGGGGGGGTTGGAGCTACGCGAGCAGTACTTC. Its protein is CASSPSGGLELREQYF.

V and J are TRBV7-6 and TRBJ1-6; 10 bases line up with TRBD1. The CDR3 is made up of 14 amino acids. V lost 3 bases, J lost 8 bases, and 1 base stayed unmatched. CDR1 is SGHVS, CDR2 FNYEAQ, per germline. CDR3 DNA: TGTGCCAGCAGCTTTGGACAGGGGGATTCACCCCTCCACTTT. The encoded protein is CASSFGQGDSPLHF.

The chain carries TRBV7-2 and TRBJ1-5; no clear D. Trimming shortened V by 1 base and J by 3 bases, and 13 bases separated the two germline ends. CDR3 length: 16 residues. CDR1 and CDR2 from the germline V gene are SGHTA and FQGNSA. CDR3 DNA: TGTGCCAGCAGCTTAGTGCCACGTTGGGACAATCAGCCCCAGCATTTT. Encoded protein: CASSLVPRWDNQPQHF.

V gene TRBV25-1 combines with J gene TRBJ1-6, with a weak D call TRBD1 (5 bases). The CDR3 has 15 amino acids. Germline CDR1 is MGHDK and CDR2 is SYGVNS. Deletions cut 8 bases from V and 5 bases from J, with 16 bases between. The CDR3 DNA sequence: TGTGCCAGCCGATTAGGGGCACGGGATAATTCACCCCTCCACTTT. It codes for CASRLGARDNSPLHF.

This clone was picked up a small number of times. The genes are TRBV19 and TRBJ1-1; D not certain. The CDR3 sequence is 14 residues long. V lost 3 bases and J 2 bases, leaving 10 bases between the germline ends. Germline V gives CDR1 LNHDA, CDR2 SQIVND (reference sequence). The CDR3 loop is CASSMSATNTEAFF. The CDR3 DNA sequence: TGTGCCAGTAGTATGTCAGCGACTAACACTGAAGCTTTCTTT.